Shown below are 14 T cell receptor beta chains from a single sample sequenced in a study of T cells after yellow fever vaccination. TCRdb processed the 5' RACE reads anew with MiXCR; each CDR3 protein has one entry. The repertoire holds about 75,000 distinct CDR3 sequences, with 7.3% as singletons. The sequencing here drew on CD8+ T cells sorted from PBMCs, taken around 10 days after the first yellow fever vaccination. The receptors were gathered from a man aged 18 to 29 who received the YFV17D yellow fever vaccine.

This clonotype was counted between two and nine times. J is TRBJ1-5 and V is TRBV12-3 or TRBV12-4; D is uncertain. This CDR3 comprises 14 residues. The V end lost 2 bases, the J end lost 4 bases, and 9 bases lay between the germline ends. The CDR3 sequence is CASSLLEGNQPQHF. The CDR3 nucleotides read TGTGCCAGCAGTTTATTAGAAGGGAATCAGCCCCAGCATTTT.

The gene calls are TRBV7-9 and TRBJ2-7; TRBD1 is a possible D gene (6 bases). The CDR3 runs to 16 residues. Germline values: CDR1 SEHNR, CDR2 FQNEAQ (reference sequence). V lost 5 bases to trimming and J lost 0 bases, with 17 bases between them. The CDR3 coding sequence is TGTGCCAGCAGCGAACTACAGGGACCGAGCTCCTACGAGCAGTACTTC. Translated, it gives CASSELQGPSSYEQYF.

This chain links TRBV7-9 with TRBJ2-3; maybe TRBD1 (6 bases). There are 16 residues in the CDR3. Germline CDR1 SEHNR, CDR2 FQNEAQ (reference sequence). V dropped 5 bases and J dropped 4 bases, with 19 bases sitting between them. The CDR3 region is CASSPPTGKGADTQYF. The CDR3 coding sequence is TGTGCCAGCAGCCCGCCAACAGGGAAAGGGGCAGATACGCAGTATTTT.

The chain is built from TRBV4-1 and TRBJ1-1; no reliable D call. The V gene lost 1 base and the J gene lost 2 bases, with 8 bases spanning the gap. This CDR3 contains 14 residues. Looked up from germline, CDR1 is MGHRA and CDR2 is YSYEKL. DNA for the CDR3: TGCGCCAGCAGCCAAGTACCACCCAACACTGAAGCTTTCTTT. Amino acids: CASSQVPPNTEAFF.

This clonotype came up many times. The chain joins TRBV19 to TRBJ2-1; 8 bases are shared with TRBD2. Unmatched junction bases numbered 12, after V lost 5 bases and J lost 9 bases. The CDR3 spans 15 residues. CDR1 and CDR2 from the germline V gene are LNHDA and SQIVND (reference sequence). The CDR3 bases are TGTGCCAGTAGTTTTCCGGGACTAGTAGGGTTTGAGCAGTTCTTC. It codes for CASSFPGLVGFEQFF.

The sample holds many counts of this clonotype. The rearrangement links TRBV12-3 or TRBV12-4 to TRBJ2-5; tentatively, D is TRBD1 (6 bases). The CDR3 runs to 14 residues. Trimming removed 1 base at V and 10 bases at J, with 16 bases between. The DNA for the CDR3 is TGTGCCAGCAGTTTAGGATTAGAGGGGGAAATCCAGTACTTC. Its protein is CASSLGLEGEIQYF.

This clonotype has ten or more counts. J is TRBJ2-1 and V is TRBV20-1, with 7 positions matching TRBD1. CDR1 is DFQATT, CDR2 SNEGSKA, per germline (reference sequence). The junction had 7 bases not matched to a gene; V was cut back by 3 bases and J by 2 bases. The CDR3 is made up of 15 amino acids. The CDR3 spells CSARDRTGPYNEQFF. CDR3 nucleotides: TGCAGTGCTAGGGACCGGACAGGTCCCTACAATGAGCAGTTCTTC.

The sample holds many counts of this clonotype. V and J are TRBV4-1 and TRBJ2-3; tentatively, D is TRBD2 (8 bases). Trimming took off 11 bases at V and 2 bases at J, with 23 bases between the two ends. The CDR3 totals 16 residues. The V gene's germline CDR1 is MGHRA and CDR2 YSYEKL. This chain's CDR3 is CASQGVAGMYTDTQYF. DNA of the CDR3: TGCGCCTCCCAGGGGGTAGCGGGGATGTACACAGATACGCAGTATTTT.

This clonotype has at least ten counts. This chain uses TRBV13 with TRBJ2-5; D gene unclear. V gave up 2 bases and J gave up 5 bases, with 18 bases separating them. CDR1 is PRHDT and CDR2 is FYEKMQ in the germline V gene (reference sequence). This CDR3 is built from 16 residues. The CDR3 nucleotides read TGTGCCAGCAGCTTATCCCTTGGTGGGAAAGGGGAGACCCAGTACTTC. Translating gives CASSLSLGGKGETQYF.

For this clonotype: At one of its ends the junction is not consistent with the germline gene, which may arise from a read error. The rearrangement uses TRBV11-1 and TRBJ2-7; weak D call: TRBD2 (5 bases). Germline CDR1 reads SGHAT; CDR2 reads FQDESV (reference sequence). The CDR3 spans 13 residues. The CDR3, as DNA: TGTGCCAGCTGCCCAGGACTCGCCGCGGGCAGGAGGTTC. This translates into CASCPGLAAGRRF. Together with reference TRBV11-1 and TRBJ2-7, the CDR3 gives the full variable domain: EAEVAQSPRYKITEKSQAVAFWCDPISGHATLYWYRQILGQGPELLVQFQDESVVDDSQLPKDRFSAERLKGVDSTLKIQPAELGDSAMYLCASCPGLAAGRRFGPGTRLTVT.

This clonotype was picked up many times. The rearrangement joins TRBV10-3 to TRBJ2-7; tentatively, D is TRBD1 (7 bases). The V end lost 6 bases, the J end lost 2 bases, and 14 bases lay between the germline ends. Germline assignment: CDR1 ENHRY and CDR2 SYGVKD. CDR3 length: 14 residues. The CDR3 loop reads CAIRGGTATYEQYF. The CDR3 DNA reads TGTGCCATCAGAGGCGGGACAGCCACCTACGAGCAGTACTTC.

Many counts were recorded for this clonotype. The rearrangement links TRBV11-2 to TRBJ1-2; 9 bases align to TRBD1. This CDR3 is built from 18 residues. The V gene end was trimmed by 3 bases and the J gene end by 0 bases; junction bases not matched to a gene: 11. Germline CDR1 is SGHAT and CDR2 is FQNNGV. The CDR3 DNA sequence: TGTGCCAGCAGCTTTAACAGGGGGCGTAGAAAGGCTAACTATGGCTACACCTTC. Protein: CASSFNRGRRKANYGYTF. The full variable domain, rest sourced from reference TRBV11-2 and TRBJ1-2, is EAGVAQSPRYKIIEKRQSVAFWCNPISGHATLYWYQQILGQGPKLLIQFQNNGVVDDSQLPKDRFSAERLKGVDSTLKIQPAKLEDSAVYLCASSFNRGRRKANYGYTFGSGTRLTVV.

The chain couples TRBV27 to TRBJ1-1; D is possibly TRBD1 (6 bases). The germline gives CDR1 MNHEY, CDR2 SMNVEV (reference sequence). This CDR3 is built from 14 residues. V was pared by 3 bases and J by 5 bases, with 13 bases between. Written as DNA, the CDR3 is TGTGCCAGCAGTTTTGCAGGGGTCGGGACTGAAGCTTTCTTT. Its protein product is CASSFAGVGTEAFF.

The table lists this clonotype with many counts. The chain links TRBV6-2 or TRBV6-3 to TRBJ2-7; D is unclear. The germline V gene has CDR1 MNHEY and CDR2 SVGEGT. The CDR3 consists of 12 residues. Between the trimmed V and J ends, which lost 6 bases and 0 bases, there was a span of 6 bases. The CDR3 sequence is CASSRSSYEQYF. The CDR3 DNA follows: TGTGCCAGCAGCAGGAGCTCCTACGAGCAGTACTTC.